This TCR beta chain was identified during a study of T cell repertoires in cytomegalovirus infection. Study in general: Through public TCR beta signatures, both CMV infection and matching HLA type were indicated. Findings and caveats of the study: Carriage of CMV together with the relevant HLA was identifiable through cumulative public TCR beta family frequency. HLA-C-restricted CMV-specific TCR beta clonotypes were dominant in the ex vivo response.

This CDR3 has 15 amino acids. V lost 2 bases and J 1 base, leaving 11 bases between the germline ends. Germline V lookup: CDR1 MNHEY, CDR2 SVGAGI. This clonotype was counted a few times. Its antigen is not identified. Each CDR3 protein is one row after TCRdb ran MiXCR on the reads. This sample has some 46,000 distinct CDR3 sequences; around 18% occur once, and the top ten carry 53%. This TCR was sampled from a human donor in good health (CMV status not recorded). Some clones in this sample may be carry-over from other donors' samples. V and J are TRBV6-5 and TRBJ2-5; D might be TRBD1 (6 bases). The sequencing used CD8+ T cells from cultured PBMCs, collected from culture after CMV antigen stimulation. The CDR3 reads CASSYLVGGQETQYF. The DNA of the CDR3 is TGTGCCAGCAGTTACCTGGTAGGGGGCCAAGAGACCCAGTACTTC.